This TCR beta chain emerged from a study of Graves' ophthalmopathy and Graves' hyperthyroidism. Study-wide points: Between ophthalmopathy and stable hyperthyroidism, a 13-signature model drew a separation with approximately 87% sensitivity and approximately 79% specificity.

CDR3 size: 12 residues. Germline V gene lookup returns CDR1 ENHRY and CDR2 SYGVKD. The V end was cut by 5 bases, the J end by 4 bases, with 6 bases between. This clonotype was picked up many times. As yet, its antigen is unknown. Exclusion covered patients with other autoimmune diseases or uncontrolled infections (as well as pregnancy or lactation). PBMCs were isolated from a 10 ml sample of fresh peripheral blood. Amplified TCR beta CDR3 regions were obtained using RNA transcripts as template. Amplification began with first-round RT-PCR using HTBI primers, then second-round multiplex PCR was performed. Using its own MiXCR run on the multiplex PCR reads, TCRdb lists one record per CDR3 protein. The sample gives around 660,000 distinct CDR3 sequences, 35% to 45% of which show up once; more than 2.5% is in the top ten.

The sample comprised peripheral blood. V is TRBV10-3 and J is TRBJ1-3; no firm D call. The clonotype originates from an adult man with Graves' ophthalmopathy. CDR3 protein: CAISTEGNTIYF. Here the CDR3 DNA reads TGTGCCATCAGTACTGAAGGAAACACCATATATTTT.